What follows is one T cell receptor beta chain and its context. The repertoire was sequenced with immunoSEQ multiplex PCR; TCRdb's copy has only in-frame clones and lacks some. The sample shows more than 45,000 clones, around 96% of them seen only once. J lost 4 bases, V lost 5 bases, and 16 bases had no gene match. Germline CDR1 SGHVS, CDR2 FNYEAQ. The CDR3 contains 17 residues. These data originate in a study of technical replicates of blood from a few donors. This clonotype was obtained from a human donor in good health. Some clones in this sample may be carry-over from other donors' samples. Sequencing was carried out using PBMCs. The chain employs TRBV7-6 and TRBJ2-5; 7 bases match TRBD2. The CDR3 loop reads CASSPPRRTGGGETQYF. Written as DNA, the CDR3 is TGTGCCAGCAGCCCCCCTCGTAGAACGGGAGGAGGAGAGACCCAGTACTTC.